One and the same sample provided the 13 T cell receptor beta chains below, sequenced in a study of quantifying T cell responses using KT2 cells. For the study at large: TCR alpha and beta constant-region primers primed reverse transcription of RNA.

A single-stranded UMI oligo with SP2 sequence was ligated to cDNA 3' ends. An equimolar mix of RC1.1 and RC1.2 primed the beta chain across TRBC1 and TRBC2. TCRdb reprocessed the UMI-ligation and nested PCR reads via MiXCR and lists one record per CDR3 protein. Among 45,000 to 65,000 distinct CDR3 sequences listed, about 12% were seen once. The specimen was PBMCs spiked with cells of the T cell clone KT2. The receptors shown here come from a human donor.

CDR3 protein: CASRTGGPNQPQHF. DNA for the CDR3: TGTGCCAGCAGGACAGGGGGCCCCAATCAGCCCCAGCATTTT. The rearrangement joins TRBV6-2 or TRBV6-3 to TRBJ1-5; 10 positions match TRBD1. Per the germline V gene, CDR1 is MNHEY and CDR2 is SVGEGT. The CDR3 length is 14 residues. After removal of 6 bases from V and 3 bases from J, the junction contained 2 bases not matched to a gene.

The J gene is TRBJ2-7, the V gene TRBV15; possibly TRBD2 for D (5 bases). This CDR3 contains 14 residues. V lost 0 bases and J 4 bases, leaving 10 bases between the germline ends. CDR1 is LNHNV, CDR2 YYDKDF, per germline (reference sequence). CDR3 amino acids: CATSRERGKYEQYF. The CDR3 DNA follows: TGTGCCACCAGCAGAGAACGAGGGAAGTACGAGCAGTACTTC. Together with reference TRBV15 and TRBJ2-7, the CDR3 gives the full variable domain: DAMVIQNPRYQVTQFGKPVTLSCSQTLNHNVMYWYQQKSSQAPKLLFHYYDKDFNNEADTPDNFQSRRPNTSFCFLDIRSPGLGDTAMYLCATSRERGKYEQYFGPGTRLTVT.

The chain has TRBV7-2 and TRBJ2-7; D may be TRBD1 (6 bases). Germline lookup yields CDR1 SGHTA and CDR2 FQGNSA. The CDR3 runs 15 residues. V was pared by 5 bases and J by 7 bases, with 21 bases between. CDR3 sequence: CASSDTGPGFEEQYF. DNA for the CDR3: TGTGCCAGCAGCGACACAGGGCCAGGGTTCGAGGAGCAGTACTTC.

This clonotype has just a few counts. V is TRBV27 and J is TRBJ2-1; D not resolved. The V gene lost 2 bases and the J gene lost 0 bases, with 8 bases spanning the gap. Germline CDR1 and CDR2: MNHEY and SMNVEV (reference sequence). The CDR3 spans 15 residues. The DNA of the CDR3 is TGTGCCAGCAGTTTAGACCAAAGCTCCTACAATGAGCAGTTCTTC. Protein: CASSLDQSSYNEQFF.

This clonotype has just a few counts. The chain is built from TRBV20-1 and TRBJ1-2; D gene unclear. V lost 0 bases, J lost 0 bases, and 8 bases lay in between. The CDR3 has 14 residues. The germline gives CDR1 DFQATT, CDR2 SNEGSKA (reference sequence). CDR3 residues: CSARDPAANYGYTF. In DNA, the CDR3 is TGCAGTGCTAGAGATCCGGCAGCTAACTATGGCTACACCTTC.

This clonotype turned up a few times. The gene calls are TRBV2 and TRBJ2-7, with D unclear. Germline CDR1 SNHLY, CDR2 FYNNEI. The V end lost 8 bases, the J end lost 7 bases, and 15 bases lay between the germline ends. The CDR3 has 12 residues. This CDR3 reads CASGTIPPEQYF. DNA of the CDR3: TGTGCCAGCGGCACCATCCCCCCGGAGCAGTACTTC. The full variable domain, its missing parts supplied by reference TRBV2 and TRBJ2-7, is EPEVTQTPSHQVTQMGQEVILRCVPISNHLYFYWYRQILGQKVEFLVSFYNNEISEKSEIFDDQFSVERPDGSNFTLKIRSTKLEDSAMYFCASGTIPPEQYFGPGTRLTVT.

This clonotype showed up just a few times. V usage is TRBV28 and J usage is TRBJ2-7; 9 bases map to TRBD2. Trimming removed 3 bases from V and 4 bases from J; junction bases left unmatched: 10. The CDR3 is made up of 16 amino acids. Germline CDR1 reads MDHEN; CDR2 reads SYDVKM. The CDR3 sequence: CASSFLLAGKEYEQYF. The CDR3 coding sequence is TGTGCCAGCAGTTTCCTCCTAGCGGGGAAAGAGTACGAGCAGTACTTC.

This clonotype came up many times. This rearrangement joins TRBV2 to TRBJ2-5, with D uncertain. V dropped 6 bases and J dropped 4 bases, with 3 bases sitting between them. Germline assignment: CDR1 SNHLY and CDR2 FYNNEI. The CDR3 runs 10 residues. In DNA, the CDR3 is TGTGCCAGCAGCAGAGAGACCCAGTACTTC. The encoded protein is CASSRETQYF.

In this sample, this clonotype turned up many times. CDR3 loop: CSARAPPWEAFF. CDR3 DNA sequence: TGCAGTGCTAGAGCCCCCCCCTGGGAAGCTTTCTTT. This rearrangement joins TRBV20-1 to TRBJ1-1; D is ambiguous. CDR1 DFQATT and CDR2 SNEGSKA come from the germline V gene (reference sequence). The CDR3 totals 12 residues. The V end was cut by 1 base, the J end by 8 bases, with 11 bases between.

The sample holds a few counts of this clonotype. This rearrangement joins TRBV20-1 to TRBJ1-6; a possible D gene is TRBD1 (5 bases). This CDR3 has 13 residues. The germline V gene encodes CDR1 DFQATT and CDR2 SNEGSKA (reference sequence). V shed 3 bases and J shed 4 bases, with 7 bases lying between them. CDR3 DNA: TGCAGTGCTAGGGGGCAGTATAATTCACCCCTCCACTTT. Protein product: CSARGQYNSPLHF.

This clonotype was counted a few times. The chain employs TRBV5-1 and TRBJ2-1, with a tentative D call TRBD2 (5 bases). CDR3 length: 15 amino acids. Germline assignment: CDR1 SGHRS and CDR2 YFSETQ. The germline V and J ends were trimmed by 1 base and 8 bases, with 16 bases remaining between them. The DNA for the CDR3 is TGCGCCAGCAGCTTGAATGCGGGCCTGGGGTATGAGCAGTTCTTC. This gives the protein CASSLNAGLGYEQFF.

The rearrangement uses TRBV12-2 and TRBJ2-7; the table names TRBD1, a call not compared with the DNA. TRBV12-2 is marked as a pseudogene. The CDR3 totals 20 residues. The CDR3 protein is CASRPIYYGGPGASSNEQYF. CDR3 DNA: TGTGCAAGTCGCCCGATCTACTATGGGGGACCGGGAGCATCATCGAACGAGCAGTACTTC.

This clonotype appeared many times. The gene calls are TRBV18 and TRBJ2-1, with a weak D call TRBD1 (5 bases). The CDR3 consists of 16 residues. Trimming stripped 7 bases from V and 0 bases from J, with 16 bases between. CDR1 is KGHSH, CDR2 LQKENI, per germline. This CDR3 reads CASFQNQGSSYNEQFF. Written as DNA, the CDR3 is TGTGCCAGCTTCCAAAACCAGGGAAGCTCCTACAATGAGCAGTTCTTC.